Listed here are 32 T cell receptor beta chains from one sample, sequenced in a study of identifying expanded T cells in peripheral blood (dated 2019 in TCRdb). The library was made by the immunoSEQ multiplex PCR assay. TCRdb took this table from immuneACCESS and kept in-frame rearrangements with V and J called. Such tables lack part of the clones; where checked against another copy, unresolved V genes explain under half of the gap, and the rest is unexplained. The sample includes nearly 60,000 clones, with approximately 89% observed a single time. In total, the top ten clones hold 3.5% to 4.5% of the sample. Sequenced sample: blood. Receptors originate from a person aged 18-70 years in good health.

The DNA of the CDR3 is TGTGCCAGCAGTGTCGGACTAGCGGGATCAAATGAGCAGTTCTTC. It specifies CASSVGLAGSNEQFF. The chain couples TRBV2 to TRBJ2-1, with 12 bases aligning to TRBD2. This CDR3 spans 15 amino acids. Germline assignment: CDR1 SNHLY and CDR2 FYNNEI. V shed 4 bases, J shed 7 bases, and the junction held 5 bases outside the gene matches.

The chain combines TRBV7-2 with TRBJ2-2, with 9 bases matching TRBD1. The CDR3 extends over 15 amino acids. The V gene end was trimmed by 3 bases and the J gene end by 5 bases; junction bases not matched to a gene: 4. The germline CDR1 and CDR2 sequences are SGHTA and FQGNSA. Written as DNA, the CDR3 is TGTGCCAGCAGCTTGCGGGACAGGGATACCGGGGAGCTGTTTTTT. Amino acid sequence: CASSLRDRDTGELFF.

The chain employs TRBV10-3 and TRBJ2-7, with D unclear. The CDR3 has 13 residues. The ends were cut back, 4 bases at V and 2 bases at J, with 9 bases in the middle. Germline CDR1 and CDR2: ENHRY and SYGVKD. The CDR3 DNA reads as TGTGCCATCAGTGTAGGCAGCACCTACGAGCAGTACTTC. Encoded protein: CAISVGSTYEQYF.

The genes are TRBV5-6 and TRBJ2-3; TRBD2 aligns across 7 bases. This CDR3 contains 14 residues. The germline CDR1 and CDR2 sequences are SGHDT and YYEEEE. V lost 2 bases, J lost 1 base, and 1 base stayed unmatched. CDR3 bases: TGTGCCAGCAGCTTAAGCGGGGGCACAGATACGCAGTATTTT. It translates to CASSLSGGTDTQYF.

The chain is built from TRBV7-8 and TRBJ1-3; maybe TRBD1 (5 bases). Germline values: CDR1 SGHVS, CDR2 FQNEAQ. The CDR3 runs 16 residues. Between the trimmed V and J ends, which lost 5 bases and 2 bases, there was a span of 16 bases. CDR3 nucleotides: TGTGCCAGCAGCCCGGGCGGGGCGGCCGCTGGAAACACCATATATTTT. Amino acid sequence: CASSPGGAAAGNTIYF.

The rearrangement joins TRBV19 to TRBJ1-5; D gene ambiguous. Trimming pared 3 bases from V and 5 bases from J, leaving 14 bases between. This CDR3 is built from 15 residues. Germline V gives CDR1 LNHDA, CDR2 SQIVND (reference sequence). The CDR3 DNA follows: TGTGCCAGTAGTATGGAGGCCCATCCCTATCAGCCCCAGCATTTT. Amino acid sequence: CASSMEAHPYQPQHF.

The chain carries TRBV19 and TRBJ2-7, with TRBD1 identical over 8 bases. The CDR3 length is 12 residues. V dropped 8 bases and J dropped 6; count of bases not matched to a gene: 6. Germline CDR1 reads LNHDA; CDR2 reads SQIVND (reference sequence). The CDR3 spells CASRQGNGEQYF. The CDR3, as DNA: TGTGCCAGTCGACAGGGGAATGGCGAGCAGTACTTC.

J is TRBJ1-3 and V is TRBV5-6; TRBD1 is a possible D gene (6 bases). Trimming took 0 bases from V and 3 from J, leaving 13 bases between them. CDR1 is SGHDT and CDR2 is YYEEEE in the germline V gene. The CDR3 is made up of 16 amino acids. The CDR3 DNA reads TGTGCCAGCAGCTTGGCCGCAGGGGTAGTTGGAAACACCATATATTTT. Translation: CASSLAAGVVGNTIYF.

The V and J genes are TRBV7-2 and TRBJ2-5; possibly TRBD1 or TRBD2 for D (5 bases each). This CDR3 is built from 15 residues. Germline V gene lookup returns CDR1 SGHTA and CDR2 FQGNSA. V was trimmed by 3 bases and J by 5 bases, leaving 16 bases between them. This CDR3 is CASSFYGAEGETQYF. The DNA for the CDR3 is TGTGCCAGCAGCTTCTACGGGGCAGAGGGGGAGACCCAGTACTTC.

The chain carries TRBV11-2 and TRBJ2-7; 8 nucleotides agree with TRBD1. The CDR3 is 14 amino acids. J gave up 4 bases and V 5 bases, and 7 bases lay outside the gene matches. In germline, CDR1 is SGHAT, CDR2 FQNNGV. The CDR3 DNA follows: TGTGCCAGCAGCCCAGGACAGGGAGTATACGAGCAGTACTTC. It translates to CASSPGQGVYEQYF.

This clone appeared a few times. The chain has TRBV19 and TRBJ2-3; D perhaps matches TRBD1 (5 bases). V was trimmed by 3 bases and J by 2 bases, leaving 9 bases between them. CDR1 is LNHDA, CDR2 SQIVND, per germline (reference sequence). This CDR3 is 14 amino acids long. The CDR3 DNA is TGTGCCAGTAGTATGGGGCGTTTCACAGATACGCAGTATTTT. Its translation is CASSMGRFTDTQYF.

The V gene is TRBV6-1, the J gene TRBJ2-7, with TRBD1 identical over 11 bases. Trimming removed 3 bases from V and 5 bases from J; junction bases left unmatched: 3. Germline V gene sequence: CDR1 MNHNS, CDR2 SASEGT. The CDR3 extends over 14 amino acids. The CDR3 sequence is CASSDRTGGDEQYF. The CDR3 DNA sequence: TGTGCCAGCAGTGACCGGACAGGGGGCGACGAGCAGTACTTC.

This clone was counted once. This chain connects TRBV6-5 to TRBJ1-6; 9 nucleotides align to TRBD1. The germline gives CDR1 MNHEY, CDR2 SVGAGI. V lost 4 bases, J lost 7 bases, and 8 bases stayed unmatched. This CDR3 has 16 residues. CDR3 sequence (DNA): TGTGCCAGCAGTTCCTTACAGGGGGCGCTCAATTCACCCCTCCACTTT. It yields the protein CASSSLQGALNSPLHF.

The chain recombines TRBV14 with TRBJ2-1; no reliable D call. CDR1 SGHDN and CDR2 FVKESK come from the germline V gene. The length of the CDR3 is 14 residues. The V and J ends lost 4 bases and 3 bases respectively, with 10 bases between them. CDR3 nucleotide sequence: TGTGCCAGCAGCCCAGTCCCCCTCTACAATGAGCAGTTCTTC. This sequence encodes CASSPVPLYNEQFF.

This clone appeared a single time. The chain employs TRBV15 and TRBJ2-2, with D perhaps being TRBD1 or TRBD2 (5 bases each). The CDR3 loop spans 16 amino acids. The germline CDR1 and CDR2 sequences are LNHNV and YYDKDF (reference sequence). Trimming pared 5 bases from V and 2 bases from J, leaving 15 bases between. The CDR3 bases are TGTGCCACCAGCGGATGGGACCGGGAAAACACCGGGGAGCTGTTTTTT. It yields the protein CATSGWDRENTGELFF. Full variable domain (rest looked up from reference TRBV15 and TRBJ2-2): DAMVIQNPRYQVTQFGKPVTLSCSQTLNHNVMYWYQQKSSQAPKLLFHYYDKDFNNEADTPDNFQSRRPNTSFCFLDIRSPGLGDTAMYLCATSGWDRENTGELFFGEGSRLTVL.

Concerning this clone: Sequence at one end of the junction differs from germline and may be a read error. The chain combines TRBV7-8 with TRBJ2-7; 10 bases align to TRBD2. This CDR3 region has 15 residues. Germline V gives CDR1 SGHVS, CDR2 FQNEAQ. The CDR3, as DNA: TGTGCCAGCAGCCTAGCTAGCGGGAGAAATGACGAGCAGTACTTC. This translates into CASSLASGRNDEQYF.

The chain carries TRBV5-4 and TRBJ2-1, with TRBD2 matching 7 bases. Trimming removed 1 base from V and 4 bases from J; junction bases left unmatched: 2. The CDR3 spans 14 residues. From germline, CDR1 is SGHNT and CDR2 YYREEE (reference sequence). The CDR3 DNA is TGTGCCAGCAGCTTGAAAGCGGGGTACAATGAGCAGTTCTTC. This sequence encodes CASSLKAGYNEQFF.

CDR3 in amino acids: CASSLALGQGKNEKLFF. CDR3 DNA sequence: TGTGCCAGCAGCTTAGCCCTAGGACAGGGGAAAAACGAAAAACTGTTTTTT. The genes are TRBV7-2 and TRBJ1-4, with TRBD1 matching 9 bases. The V gene end was trimmed by 0 bases and the J gene end by 8 bases; junction bases not matched to a gene: 10. Germline loops: CDR1 SGHTA, CDR2 FQGNSA. This CDR3 has 17 residues.

The count of this clone is one. This CDR3 reads CASSLGGSRNYEQYF. Here the CDR3 DNA reads TGTGCCAGCAGTTTAGGAGGCAGCAGAAACTACGAGCAGTACTTC. The V call is TRBV28, the J call TRBJ2-7; D possibly corresponds to TRBD2 (5 bases). Trimming removed 2 bases at V and 3 bases at J, with 14 bases between. The germline gives CDR1 MDHEN, CDR2 SYDVKM. This CDR3 is 15 amino acids long.

The count of this clone is one. The chain links TRBV19 to TRBJ2-3; TRBD2 matches at 10 bases. Trimming at V came to 6 bases and at J to 2 bases, leaving 2 bases not matched to a gene. CDR1 is LNHDA, CDR2 SQIVND, per germline (reference sequence). This CDR3 is built from 14 residues. CDR3 DNA: TGTGCCAGTAGACTAGCGGGACCCACAGATACGCAGTATTTT. Amino acid sequence: CASRLAGPTDTQYF.

The chain employs TRBV11-3 and TRBJ1-3; D is unclear. The CDR3 loop spans 15 amino acids. Germline V gives CDR1 SGHNT, CDR2 YENEEA. The V end was cut by 4 bases, the J end by 0 bases, with 10 bases between. The CDR3: CASSSRLSSGNTIYF. CDR3 coding DNA: TGTGCCAGCAGCTCCCGACTAAGCTCTGGAAACACCATATATTTT.

The rearrangement links TRBV27 to TRBJ2-1; D ambiguous. Trimming left V 5 bases short and J 2 bases short, with 7 bases between. Germline V gene lookup returns CDR1 MNHEY and CDR2 SMNVEV (reference sequence). This CDR3 comprises 13 residues. This chain's CDR3 is CASSLRPYNEQFF. CDR3 nucleotide sequence: TGTGCCAGCAGTCTTCGGCCCTACAATGAGCAGTTCTTC.

This sequence joins TRBV18 and TRBJ1-5, with 7 bases matching TRBD1. Germline CDR1 and CDR2: KGHSH and LQKENI. V gave up 3 bases and J gave up 8 bases; unmatched junction bases: 7. This CDR3 region has 14 residues. CDR3 DNA sequence: TGTGCCAGCTCACCTGACAGGGATGTTAAGCCCCAGCATTTT. Its protein product is CASSPDRDVKPQHF.

V gene TRBV5-6 combines with J gene TRBJ2-1; perhaps TRBD1 as D (6 bases). This CDR3 spans 16 amino acids. Germline loops: CDR1 SGHDT, CDR2 YYEEEE. V shed 4 bases and J shed 7 bases, with 21 bases lying between them. CDR3 sequence: CASSPKYRVNKNEQFF. For the CDR3, the DNA is TGTGCCAGCAGCCCGAAGTACAGGGTTAATAAGAATGAGCAGTTCTTC.

The J gene is TRBJ1-2, the V gene TRBV19, with a tentative D call TRBD1 (5 bases). V was trimmed by 3 bases and J by 6 bases, leaving 11 bases between them. Germline CDR1 reads LNHDA; CDR2 reads SQIVND (reference sequence). This CDR3 contains 13 residues. The CDR3 loop reads CASSMTARDGYTF. CDR3 nucleotide sequence: TGTGCCAGTAGTATGACAGCGCGGGATGGCTACACCTTC.

The chain carries TRBV25-1 and TRBJ2-1, with D uncertain. The V gene lost 8 bases and the J gene lost 15 bases, with 14 bases spanning the gap. CDR1 MGHDK and CDR2 SYGVNS come from the germline V gene. The CDR3 spans 10 residues. The CDR3 nucleotides read TGTGCCAGCGAGAGAGGATTTCGGTTCTTC. Its translation: CASERGFRFF.

The chain recombines TRBV11-3 with TRBJ2-4; D gene ambiguous. Germline V gene lookup returns CDR1 SGHNT and CDR2 YENEEA. Trimming pared 3 bases from V and 8 bases from J, leaving 26 bases between. The CDR3 runs 18 residues. The CDR3 region has the DNA TGTGCCAGCAGCTTCCCCCTTGAAAAGCGAATCATTCGGGACATTCAGTACTTC. Translating it yields CASSFPLEKRIIRDIQYF.

This chain joins TRBV7-2 and TRBJ2-1; D is unresolved. Germline CDR1 is SGHTA and CDR2 is FQGNSA. The CDR3 runs to 11 residues. V was cut by 5 bases and J by 5 bases, with 4 bases left in between. CDR3 in amino acids: CASSNHNEQFF. In nucleotides, the CDR3 is TGTGCCAGCAGCAACCACAATGAGCAGTTCTTC.

This chain's CDR3 is CASSFYVGGSWGETQYF. The CDR3 bases are TGTGCCAGCAGCTTCTACGTTGGAGGTTCGTGGGGAGAGACCCAGTACTTC. The chain recombines TRBV11-2 with TRBJ2-5; tentative D call: TRBD2 (5 bases). Trimming removed 3 bases at V and 4 bases at J, with 21 bases between. The germline CDR1 and CDR2 sequences are SGHAT and FQNNGV. This CDR3 contains 17 residues.

The J gene is TRBJ2-7, the V gene TRBV28; 7 nucleotides line up with TRBD1. The V gene's germline CDR1 is MDHEN and CDR2 SYDVKM. The CDR3 contains 16 residues. V dropped 5 bases and J dropped 4; count of bases not matched to a gene: 14. CDR3 sequence reads: CASSPPRGRGIYEQYF. DNA for the CDR3: TGTGCCAGCAGTCCCCCCAGGGGCAGGGGGATATACGAGCAGTACTTC.

The V call is TRBV7-2, the J call TRBJ2-1; TRBD1 is a possible D gene (6 bases). V was clipped by 4 bases and J by 10 bases, with 11 bases between them. This CDR3 region has 12 residues. From germline, CDR1 is SGHTA and CDR2 FQGNSA. The CDR3 here is CASSWTETEQFF. Here the CDR3 DNA reads TGTGCCAGCAGCTGGACAGAGACAGAGCAGTTCTTC.

The genes are TRBV9 and TRBJ1-2, with a tentative D call TRBD1 (6 bases). V was shortened by 0 bases and J by 8 bases, with 17 bases between the two germline ends. Germline V gene sequence: CDR1 SGDLS, CDR2 YYNGEE. CDR3 length equals 15 residues. The chain's CDR3 is CASSVAHRAEGGYTF. The CDR3 coding sequence is TGTGCCAGCAGCGTAGCTCACAGGGCTGAGGGCGGCTACACCTTC.